This T cell receptor (beta chain) was obtained from a study of cytomegalovirus exposure and HLA in healthy donors (TCRdb year 2017). About the full investigation: An earlier analysis of 587 of the donors reported more than 250 Gb of sequence data and some 100 million unique TCR beta sequences from some 180 million T cells. Roughly 300 gigabases of sequencing data and some 85 million unique TCR sequences were included in an early release covering around 600 HLA-typed donors. The genetic ancestry cluster associated with self-reported Caucasian donors included about four fifths of the 350 to 500 genotyped donors. The study aimed to test whether signatures of past pathogen exposure could be identified by cataloging public T cell receptors. The T cell repertoires of 700 or so subjects were profiled by immunosequencing and related to cytomegalovirus serostatus. In addition to the first cohort of 666 subjects, a separate validation cohort of 120 different subjects was used. The study combined high-throughput TCR immunosequencing, statistical association of individual TCRs with disease status, and machine learning to predict cytomegalovirus infection status. A later analysis re-examined previously published TCR beta repertoires from over 500 donors and added high-resolution HLA genotyping to investigate patterns of TCR occurrence. Rather than drawing on any new phenotypic data, the later analysis identified candidate immune exposures from TCR beta sequences and the way those sequences occurred across donors. In an earlier analysis of roughly 580 of the donors, high-throughput TCR beta sequencing was used to judge whether each TCR beta V gene segment behaved as functional or pseudogenic. Donor age, sex, ethnicity and CMV serostatus were compiled alongside the repertoire data. A later genetic analysis took genome-wide SNP genotypes for about 65% of the 666 donors and used that subset as a discovery cohort. All discovery cohort repertoires had been generated on a single sequencing platform. HLA typing included class I and class II loci at four-digit resolution. Typing coverage varied by locus: about 620-640 donors for A, B, C, DRB1 and DQB1; 522 for DQA1; around 570 for DPA1; roughly 450 for DPB1. Roughly 5 DR-DQ haplotypes were treated as single units for association and clustering because of strong linkage in the cohort. On average, 235,054 unique TCR beta nucleotide sequences were sequenced per donor among 398 genotyped donors of the cohort, with roughly a sixth of those sequences being non-productive. General conclusions and limits of the study: Because HLA typing was unavailable for some donors at each locus, only the typed subset was used in association tests. In a later genetic analysis, a missense DCLRE1C variant was associated with V-gene and J-gene trimming of TCR beta chains, and the association was replicated in an independent cohort. A later analysis found that TCR association rates varied across HLA loci, with DRB1 alleles showing the most associated TCRs and HLA-C alleles the fewest. Some IMGT-functional V segments, including TRBV6-2 and TRBV6-3, could not be distinguished by the 87-base-pair reads and were therefore excluded. Only TCR beta chains were sequenced in this cohort, and the absence of alpha or paired-chain data limited detectable features. In a later genetic analysis, fewer N-insertions in productive TCRs were reported among donors in an Asian-associated ancestry cluster than the approximately 710-donor mean. Sequencing depth was assumed to be roughly uniform across donors in the presence/absence analyses, though that assumption may not hold. In a later analysis, HLA-associated TCR beta chains were found to be more clonally expanded and to have lower generation probabilities than equally common non-associated chains. The authors suggested that the approach could potentially be generalized to other disease states and immunological phenotypes. CMV serostatus was the only immune exposure information available for the cohort. According to a later analysis, most CMV-associated TCR beta chains appeared to be HLA-restricted, and the HLA associations seemed to be driven largely by CMV exposure. Most TCR sequences were seen in very few donors, while some public TCRs were found in many individuals. Some 15 rarely observed V segments, including chromosome 9 orphons, were excluded from the earlier analysis of about 500 of the donors because counts were too low. A group of highly shared sequence variants was considered likely to be a technical artifact of the sequencing pipeline. Linkage disequilibrium might explain the correlated functional status among segregating V segments, but an unknown experimental factor could not be excluded. In vitro tests confirmed that a few of the cytomegalovirus-associated TCR beta chains recognize cytomegalovirus antigens. A further reported finding was that TCR beta sequences accurately predicted the HLA-A and HLA-B alleles for most subjects in the first cohort. Broadly in line with IMGT annotations, most TCR beta V segments showed up in productive rearrangements about 87% or about 30% of the time in an earlier analysis of approximately 640 of the donors. In the study, around 150 TCR beta chains were listed as associated with cytomegalovirus. In a later analysis, several top co-occurrence clusters were reported to appear linked to parvovirus B19, influenza, CMV and Epstein-Barr virus. Strong co-occurrence of HLA alleles, especially DR and DQ, made assigning TCR associations to individual alleles difficult. In both the original and validation cohorts, the classifier was reported to diagnose cytomegalovirus status with high specificity and sensitivity. Specific HLA alleles were associated with over 15,000 TCR beta sequences at a false discovery rate of 0.05 in a later analysis.

A note on this clone: Its antigen target is currently unknown. Per-base quality was not reported, and no clone a single base away is much larger than it.

Library construction relied on the immunoSEQ multiplex PCR assay. For the multiplex PCR, a mixture combining 60 forward primers for TCR Vbeta segments and 13 reverse primers for TCR Jbeta segments was used. The CDR3 region of rearranged TCR beta genes was amplified from genomic DNA with a multiplex PCR assay. Amplified TCR beta libraries were sequenced as 87-base-pair reads on the Illumina HiSeq System. In the authors' own workflow: Across the 670 or so repertoires, a later analysis counted tens of millions of unique TCR beta chains, around 10 million of which were shared by at least two donors. Raw reads were error-corrected and collapsed into unique sequences by a nearest-neighbor algorithm in which closely related sequences were merged to remove PCR and sequencing errors. V, D and J gene segments were assigned by aligning CDR3 sequences to IMGT reference sequences. Each retained sequence needed at least a six-nucleotide match to both a V gene segment and a J gene segment. Rearrangements were called productive when the CDR3 lacked stop codons and stayed in frame with V and J; all others were non-productive. CDR3 was defined by IMGT convention, running from the second conserved V-encoded cysteine to the conserved J-encoded phenylalanine. Sequences without an unambiguous match to a single V gene segment were excluded from the earlier analysis of 450 to 750 of the donors. In an earlier analysis of 587 of the donors, a V segment was called functional when productive rearrangements were above 56.7%, and segregating when the standard deviation between donors exceeded 5%. A statistical classification framework was built to diagnose cytomegalovirus status from the catalog of TCR beta chain sequences. A later analysis assigned V and J genes by comparing TCR nucleotide sequences with IMGT/GENE-DB human TR gene sequences. Using the TCRdist pipeline, a later analysis assigned CDR3 sequences along with most-parsimonious VDJ recombination scenarios. A later analysis defined each TCR beta chain by its CDR3 amino acid sequence plus V-gene family, and excluded reads lacking a unique V-gene family. To address suspected cross-contamination and a sequencing artifact, a later analysis removed several hundred highly shared, low-generation-probability nucleotide sequences. In a later analysis, a clonal expansion index for each public chain was calculated from normalized within-repertoire ranks of inferred template counts. Generation probabilities in a later analysis came from a VDJ recombination model fitted to out-of-frame rearrangements, and those results were checked against IGoR. In a later analysis, hypergeometric tests were used to score TCR-TCR, TCR-HLA and TCR-CMV co-occurrence, with a repertoire-size bias correction applied to TCR pairs. A later analysis estimated false discovery rates by permuting HLA or CMV assignments 20 times. In a later analysis, co-occurring TCRs were grouped using DBSCAN, and TCRdist sequence similarity was added for clustering within HLA-allele-positive subsets. For co-occurrence clustering, repertoires with fewer than 30,000 or more than 120,000 public chains were excluded, along with roughly 5 repertoires with anomalous nucleotide sharing. TCRdb took this table from immuneACCESS and kept in-frame rearrangements with V and J called. Such tables lack part of the clones; where checked against another copy, unresolved V genes explain under half of the gap, and the rest is unexplained. V and J calls and clone size come straight from that table; D and trimming were deduced from the DNA. Across this sample there are under 150,000 clones, with 80% seen only once. Together, the top ten hold less than 3% of the sample.

Taken from cysteine to phenylalanine, the CDR3 has 14 residues. Only the CDR3 region is kept as DNA, spanning 42 bases read in frame from base 1. V lost 1 base and J lost 3 bases; the stretch between them is 7 bases long. Taken from the germline V gene (reference sequence), the CDR1 and CDR2 loops are MNHEY and SMNVEV. The cohort was made up of roughly 670 healthy bone marrow donors. All cohort members were sampled while nominally healthy, although unrecorded immune exposures were likely present. The donor tested CMV seronegative, placing the donor among the 350 or so seronegative members of the cohort. A peripheral blood sample was provided by each donor, and peripheral blood mononuclear cells were used for TCR beta sequencing. The Qiagen DNeasy Blood Extraction Kit was used to extract genomic DNA from the blood cell samples.

The sequenced material came from PBMCs. The V and J segments used are TRBV27 and TRBJ2-1; the D gene remains uncertain. This TCR was recovered from a young man in good health and CMV-seronegative. For the CDR3, the sequence is CASSLYSNYNEQFF. The base sequence is TGTGCCAGCAGTTTATACAGCAACTACAATGAGCAGTTCTTC.